The 30 T cell receptor beta chains below all came from one sample that was sequenced in a study of regulatory T cells in long-lasting Graves disease. As to time point: persistent/refractory GD, antithyroid drugs over 5 years with positive TRAb. The TCR library was prepared using RNA isolated from PBMCs. Relying on iRepertoire HTBI primers and Arm-PCR of CDR3 regions, the team built TCR beta libraries. Using its own MiXCR run on the multiplex PCR reads, TCRdb lists one record per CDR3 protein. The sample has 500,000 to 700,000 distinct CDR3 sequences, about 32% seen once. Source: peripheral blood mononuclear cells (PBMCs), taken when the disease was refractory, from a patient treated with antithyroid drugs. The source of these receptors is a female donor with Graves disease.

This clonotype was counted ten times or more. J is TRBJ2-7 and V is TRBV11-2, with 11 bases matching TRBD1. Per germline, CDR1 SGHAT and CDR2 FQNNGV. V lost 1 base to trimming and J lost 0 bases; unmatched junction nucleotides: 5. This CDR3 is 17 amino acids long. The CDR3 loop is CASSLARTGGYSYEQYF. CDR3 DNA sequence: TGTGCCAGCAGCTTAGCTCGGACAGGGGGCTACTCCTACGAGCAGTACTTC.

This clonotype has more than one count but fewer than ten. The chain carries TRBV28 and TRBJ2-2; either TRBD1 or TRBD2 may supply D (6 bases each). V was pared by 6 bases and J by 5 bases, with 16 bases between. This CDR3 spans 15 amino acids. Germline CDR1 MDHEN, CDR2 SYDVKM. CDR3 DNA sequence: TGTGCCAGCAGCAACTGGGGGGCAGGGACCGGGGAGCTGTTTTTT. It translates to CASSNWGAGTGELFF. The full variable domain, with the rest looked up from reference TRBV28 and TRBJ2-2, is DVKVTQSSRYLVKRTGEKVFLECVQDMDHENMFWYRQDPGLGLRLIYFSYDVKMKEKGDIPEGYSVSREKKERFSLILESASTNQTSMYLCASSNWGAGTGELFFGEGSRLTVL.

The J gene is TRBJ2-5, the V gene TRBV29-1; a weak D match, TRBD1 (6 bases). Trimming shortened V by 6 bases and J by 9 bases, and 20 bases separated the two germline ends. Germline lookup yields CDR1 SQVTM and CDR2 ANQGSEA. CDR3 length equals 13 residues. This chain's CDR3 is CSVAGTRDPAQYF. CDR3 DNA: TGCAGCGTAGCCGGGACACGGGATCCGGCCCAGTACTTC.

The chain uses TRBV5-5 and TRBJ1-5; no firm D call. The CDR3 spans 14 residues. The ends were cut back, 6 bases at V and 6 bases at J, with 16 bases in the middle. CDR1 SGHKS and CDR2 YYEKEE come from the germline V gene (reference sequence). The CDR3, as DNA: TGTGCCAGCAACGAAGCTTGGGGTAGTCAGCCCCAGCATTTT. Translated, it gives CASNEAWGSQPQHF. Full variable domain (outside the CDR3, taken from reference TRBV5-5 and TRBJ1-5): DAGVTQSPTHLIKTRGQQVTLRCSPISGHKSVSWYQQVLGQGPQFIFQYYEKEERGRGNFPDRFSARQFPNYSSELNVNALLLGDSALYLCASNEAWGSQPQHFGDGTRLSIL.

This clonotype has just a few counts. V usage is TRBV25-1 and J usage is TRBJ1-5; D gene unclear. The ends were cut back, 2 bases at V and 6 bases at J, with 11 bases in the middle. From germline, CDR1 is MGHDK and CDR2 SYGVNS. The CDR3 is 14 amino acids. The CDR3 protein is CASSEMRVGQPQHF. CDR3 bases: TGTGCCAGCAGTGAAATGAGGGTGGGTCAGCCCCAGCATTTT.

The J gene is TRBJ1-1, the V gene TRBV19; 7 positions agree with TRBD1. Germline-derived CDR1 and CDR2 are LNHDA and SQIVND (reference sequence). After removal of 4 bases from V and 4 bases from J, the junction contained 9 bases not matched to a gene. The CDR3 sequence is 15 residues long. Here the CDR3 reads CASSTQTGRSTEAFF. The CDR3, as DNA: TGTGCCAGTAGTACTCAGACAGGGAGGTCCACTGAAGCTTTCTTT. Together with reference TRBV19 and TRBJ1-1, the CDR3 gives the full variable domain: DGGITQSPKYLFRKEGQNVTLSCEQNLNHDAMYWYRQDPGQGLRLIYYSQIVNDFQKGDIAEGYSVSREKKESFPLTVTSAQKNPTAFYLCASSTQTGRSTEAFFGQGTRLTVV.

A few counts support this clonotype. The chain has TRBV20-1 and TRBJ1-5; D uncertain. V was clipped by 4 bases and J by 0 bases, with 19 bases between them. Germline-derived CDR1 and CDR2 are DFQATT and SNEGSKA (reference sequence). The CDR3 covers 17 residues. CDR3 in amino acids: CSAISGILISSNQPQHF. The CDR3 nucleotides are TGCAGTGCTATTTCGGGGATCCTCATTAGTAGCAATCAGCCCCAGCATTTT.

This clonotype was found a few times. The chain carries TRBV20-1 and TRBJ2-7; TRBD2 aligns across 7 bases. Germline V gene sequence: CDR1 DFQATT, CDR2 SNEGSKA (reference sequence). The junction had 2 bases not matched to a gene; V was cut back by 0 bases and J by 6 bases. The CDR3 loop spans 12 amino acids. The chain's CDR3 is CSARDSGFEQYF. CDR3 bases: TGCAGTGCTAGAGATAGCGGGTTCGAGCAGTACTTC.

The chain couples TRBV5-1 to TRBJ1-2; perhaps TRBD1 as D (6 bases). Germline CDR1 reads SGHRS; CDR2 reads YFSETQ. The CDR3 contains 17 residues. Trimming took 0 bases from V and 2 from J, leaving 17 bases between them. CDR3 sequence reads: CASSLAFSGRGNYGYTF. For the CDR3, the DNA is TGCGCCAGCAGCTTGGCCTTTTCCGGGAGGGGGAACTATGGCTACACCTTC.

This clonotype was seen more than once but under ten times. V is TRBV5-1 and J is TRBJ1-1; possible D gene TRBD1, 6 bases. The length of the CDR3 is 15 residues. Germline CDR1 SGHRS, CDR2 YFSETQ. V was trimmed by 4 bases and J by 2 bases, leaving 15 bases between them. The CDR3 coding sequence is TGCGCCAGCAGCCGTAGGGGGGAAACCAACACTGAAGCTTTCTTT. Amino acids: CASSRRGETNTEAFF.

The chain employs TRBV4-1 and TRBJ1-1, with TRBD1 matching 7 bases. CDR1 MGHRA and CDR2 YSYEKL come from the germline V gene. This CDR3 is 16 amino acids long. Losses at the gene ends were 1 base for V and 0 bases for J; bases not matched to a gene: 5. The CDR3 bases are TGCGCCAGCAGCCAAGTATTACAGGGGATGAACACTGAAGCTTTCTTT. This gives the protein CASSQVLQGMNTEAFF.

As regards this clonotype: A much more abundant neighbour one base away suggests this may be a read error. This sequence joins TRBV12-3 or TRBV12-4 and TRBJ1-2; 10 bases are shared with TRBD1. With 5 bases clipped from V and 7 bases from J, the junction kept 13 bases outside the gene matches. This CDR3 comprises 16 residues. CDR3: CASSQMAGTGAIGYTF. The CDR3 DNA follows: TGTGCCAGCAGTCAGATGGCCGGGACAGGGGCTATTGGCTACACCTTC.

This clonotype was counted at least ten times. The gene calls are TRBV6-1 and TRBJ2-5; 9 bases align to TRBD1. The germline V gene has CDR1 MNHNS and CDR2 SASEGT. Trimming took 3 bases from V and 3 from J; bases not matched to a gene: 5. This CDR3 has 15 amino acids. The CDR3 nucleotides are TGTGCCAGCAGTGACCAGGGACAGGGCGAAGAGACCCAGTACTTC. Protein sequence: CASSDQGQGEETQYF.

This clonotype was detected a few times. This chain uses TRBV7-9 with TRBJ1-1; D might be TRBD1 (5 bases). V dropped 4 bases and J dropped 1 base, with 13 bases sitting between them. The germline gives CDR1 SEHNR, CDR2 FQNEAQ (reference sequence). This CDR3 has 15 amino acids. The CDR3 protein is CASSSFGDPNTEAFF. CDR3 in DNA: TGTGCCAGCAGCTCATTCGGGGACCCGAACACTGAAGCTTTCTTT.

The rearrangement joins TRBV6-1 to TRBJ1-2; 11 nucleotides line up with TRBD1. CDR3 length equals 13 residues. After removal of 7 bases from V and 7 bases from J, the junction contained 5 bases not matched to a gene. CDR1 and CDR2 from the germline V gene are MNHNS and SASEGT. The CDR3 bases are TGTGCCAGCACCTGGACAGGGGGCTTTGGCTACACCTTC. This encodes CASTWTGGFGYTF.

The gene calls are TRBV9 and TRBJ1-4; no reliable D call. The length of the CDR3 is 16 residues. Trimming removed 0 bases from V and 4 bases from J, with 13 bases in between. Germline-derived CDR1 and CDR2 are SGDLS and YYNGEE. This CDR3 reads CASSVGAGSGNEKLFF. As DNA, the CDR3 is TGTGCCAGCAGCGTAGGAGCCGGCAGCGGTAATGAAAAACTGTTTTTT.

This clonotype was counted once. V usage is TRBV10-2 and J usage is TRBJ1-2, with TRBD1 matching 7 bases. Germline assignment: CDR1 WSHSY and CDR2 SAAADI. Trimming removed 6 bases from V and 6 bases from J; junction bases left unmatched: 10. The CDR3 spans 14 residues. The CDR3 loop reads CASRGTARPHGYTF. In DNA, the CDR3 is TGCGCCAGCAGAGGGACAGCCCGCCCTCATGGCTACACCTTC.

V usage is TRBV12-3 or TRBV12-4 and J usage is TRBJ2-2, with 8 nucleotides matching TRBD2. This CDR3 spans 16 amino acids. The trim removed 6 bases at V and 5 bases at J, leaving 11 bases unmatched. For the CDR3, the DNA is TGTGCCAGCAGGGGCCTGGGACTAGTCGAGACCGGGGAGCTGTTTTTT. Protein product: CASRGLGLVETGELFF.

This clonotype occurred many times. CDR3 in DNA: TGTGCCAGCAGCCCCGGGGTCGGGGGGGCTTACAACACTGAAGCTTTCTTT. It encodes CASSPGVGGAYNTEAFF. This chain connects TRBV3-1 to TRBJ1-1; weak D call: TRBD1 (6 bases). With 4 bases removed from V and 2 bases from J, the gap between germline ends came to 20 bases. The CDR3 runs 17 residues. Germline-derived CDR1 and CDR2 are LGHDT and YNNKEL (reference sequence).

This clonotype was counted ten times or more. The chain combines TRBV28 with TRBJ1-2; D call uncertain. Between the trimmed V and J ends, which lost 2 bases and 7 bases, there was a span of 8 bases. This CDR3 is 12 amino acids long. Germline V gives CDR1 MDHEN, CDR2 SYDVKM. The CDR3 sequence is CASSLEMFGYTF. The DNA for the CDR3 is TGTGCCAGCAGTTTAGAAATGTTTGGCTACACCTTC.

The chain recombines TRBV10-3 with TRBJ2-5, with D perhaps matching TRBD1 (5 bases). The CDR3 runs to 15 residues. Germline CDR1 ENHRY, CDR2 SYGVKD. V lost 7 bases, J lost 4 bases, and 19 bases lay in between. The CDR3 is CAIIVASGKGETQYF. CDR3 bases: TGTGCCATCATAGTTGCGTCAGGGAAGGGAGAGACCCAGTACTTC.

This clonotype has at least ten counts. The chain's CDR3 is CASSSWGESEETQYF. CDR3 sequence (DNA): TGTGCCAGCAGCTCCTGGGGGGAGAGCGAAGAGACCCAGTACTTC. V is TRBV11-2 and J is TRBJ2-5; a weak D match, TRBD2 (6 bases). V shed 4 bases and J shed 3 bases, with 15 bases lying between them. This CDR3 is 15 amino acids long. Looked up from germline, CDR1 is SGHAT and CDR2 is FQNNGV.

The J gene is TRBJ2-1, the V gene TRBV19; D may be TRBD1 or TRBD2 (6 bases each). The V end was cut by 4 bases, the J end by 0 bases, with 13 bases between. Germline V gene data show CDR1 as LNHDA and CDR2 as SQIVND (reference sequence). The CDR3 extends over 16 amino acids. The CDR3 spells CASSTGGFNSYNEQFF. CDR3 in DNA: TGTGCCAGTAGTACCGGGGGCTTCAACTCCTACAATGAGCAGTTCTTC.

In its sample, this clonotype was seen many times. The CDR3 reads CALEQGGQDSPLHF. The CDR3 DNA sequence: TGTGCCTTGGAACAGGGAGGACAAGACTCACCCCTCCACTTT. The chain combines TRBV30 with TRBJ1-6, with D perhaps matching TRBD1 (6 bases). Trimming shortened V by 7 bases and J by 10 bases, and 20 bases separated the two germline ends. The CDR3 sequence is 14 residues long. CDR1 and CDR2 from the germline V gene are GTSNPN and SVGIG (reference sequence).

The chain combines TRBV2 with TRBJ2-2; the D gene is possibly TRBD2 (6 bases). The CDR3 runs 16 residues. The V end was cut by 6 bases, the J end by 3 bases, with 17 bases between. Germline V gene lookup returns CDR1 SNHLY and CDR2 FYNNEI. CDR3 in amino acids: CASRNSGGVHTGELFF. DNA of the CDR3: TGTGCCAGCAGAAACAGTGGAGGGGTACACACCGGGGAGCTGTTTTTT.

V and J are TRBV4-1 and TRBJ1-2, with 7 bases matching TRBD1. CDR1 is MGHRA, CDR2 YSYEKL, per germline. Trimming at V came to 1 base and at J to 1 base, leaving 3 bases not matched to a gene. The CDR3 has 15 residues. CDR3 sequence reads: CASSQAGGDNYGYTF. CDR3 in DNA: TGCGCCAGCAGCCAAGCAGGGGGTGATAACTATGGCTACACCTTC.

V and J are TRBV6-1 and TRBJ2-6; D ambiguous. Trimming shortened V by 3 bases and J by 12 bases, and 3 bases separated the two germline ends. Germline lookup yields CDR1 MNHNS and CDR2 SASEGT. CDR3 length: 10 residues. The CDR3 DNA reads TGTGCCAGCAGTGATCCCGTCCTGACTTTC. Its protein is CASSDPVLTF.

This clonotype occurred many times. This rearrangement joins TRBV2 to TRBJ2-7; 10 positions match TRBD1. Per the germline V gene, CDR1 is SNHLY and CDR2 is FYNNEI. The V segment lost 4 bases and the J segment 3 bases; nucleotides outside the gene matches: 6. This CDR3 is built from 15 residues. The CDR3 loop reads CASSAKGQGSYEQYF. The CDR3 DNA is TGTGCCAGCAGTGCCAAGGGACAGGGGAGCTACGAGCAGTACTTC.

To note about this clonotype: Mismatch with germline at one junction end may stem from a read error. The V gene is TRBV11-2, the J gene TRBJ2-7; maybe TRBD1 (6 bases). The CDR3 runs to 16 residues. In germline, CDR1 is SGHAT, CDR2 FQNNGV. This chain's CDR3 is CASSQDWGRSSYEQYF. In nucleotides, the CDR3 is TGCGCCAGCAGCCAAGATTGGGGGCGGAGCTCCTACGAGCAGTACTTC.

This clonotype was seen a handful of times. The genes are TRBV2 and TRBJ2-7; D gene unclear. This CDR3 has 13 amino acids. The ends were cut back, 7 bases at V and 1 base at J, with 11 bases in the middle. Germline loops: CDR1 SNHLY, CDR2 FYNNEI. In nucleotides, the CDR3 is TGTGCCAGCACCGAGGTAGGGTCCTACGAGCAGTACTTC. It translates to CASTEVGSYEQYF.